Below are 24 T cell receptor beta chains sequenced from a single sample in a study of shared clonotypes between healthy human individuals. Assay: immunoSEQ multiplex PCR; the TCRdb copy retains only in-frame clones and omits some. The table has millions of clones, around 93% seen once. Terminally differentiated effector memory CD45RA+ cells were excluded from the naive CD8 cells, which were CD45RO-negative and positively selected for CCR7. Material for sequencing was naive CD8+ T cells from PBMCs. The receptors shown here come from a young man in good health. Some clones in this sample may be carry-over from other donors' samples.

With respect to this clone: This CDR3 is also generated by other DNA sequences in the sample. The chain recombines TRBV6-1 with TRBJ1-1; D is unclear. The length of the CDR3 is 14 residues. Trimming stripped 3 bases from V and 0 bases from J, with 8 bases between. CDR1 and CDR2 (germline): MNHNS, SASEGT. This CDR3 is CASSDSRVNTEAFF. The CDR3 DNA sequence: TGTGCCAGCAGTGATTCCCGAGTGAACACTGAAGCTTTCTTT.

The chain couples TRBV5-5 to TRBJ2-7; perhaps TRBD1 as D (6 bases). V lost 4 bases and J 4 bases, leaving 15 bases between the germline ends. CDR3 length equals 14 residues. The germline V gene encodes CDR1 SGHKS and CDR2 YYEKEE (reference sequence). The CDR3 is CASSLRGAGYEQYF. The CDR3 DNA is TGTGCCAGCAGCCTCAGGGGAGCAGGGTACGAGCAGTACTTC.

The chain combines TRBV27 with TRBJ2-1; perhaps TRBD2 as D (5 bases). The CDR3 has 14 amino acids. The V gene's germline CDR1 is MNHEY and CDR2 SMNVEV (reference sequence). Trimming cost V 1 base and J 9 bases, with 13 bases left between them. CDR3 loop: CASSLYARVGEQFF. The CDR3 DNA reads TGTGCCAGCAGTTTATACGCGAGGGTAGGTGAGCAGTTCTTC.

This clone showed up just once. The V and J genes are TRBV5-1 and TRBJ2-5, with 10 bases aligning to TRBD1. This CDR3 contains 15 residues. J was trimmed by 6 bases and V by 0 bases; bases with no gene match: 5. Germline loops: CDR1 SGHRS, CDR2 YFSETQ. CDR3: CASSLGQGARKTQYF. The CDR3 DNA sequence: TGCGCCAGCAGCTTGGGACAGGGGGCGCGTAAGACCCAGTACTTC.

The chain combines TRBV9 with TRBJ2-5, with D perhaps matching TRBD1 or TRBD2 (5 bases each). Germline V CDR1 and CDR2: SGDLS, YYNGEE. This CDR3 has 13 residues. With 0 bases removed from V and 9 bases from J, the gap between germline ends came to 12 bases. The CDR3 DNA is TGTGCCAGCAGCGTAGGAGGGGAATCGGCCCAGTACTTC. This codes for CASSVGGESAQYF.

This sequence joins TRBV4-1 and TRBJ1-1; 7 nucleotides align to TRBD1. The CDR3 contains 14 residues. With V trimmed by 4 bases and J by 3 bases, 5 bases remained unmatched. In germline, CDR1 is MGHRA, CDR2 YSYEKL. The CDR3 DNA follows: TGCGCCAGCAGCCGAACCGGGACAGACACTGAAGCTTTCTTT. Its translation: CASSRTGTDTEAFF.

The chain joins TRBV7-8 to TRBJ1-5; D uncertain. Germline values: CDR1 SGHVS, CDR2 FQNEAQ. V was trimmed by 2 bases and J by 0 bases, leaving 11 bases between them. The CDR3 loop spans 16 amino acids. CDR3 DNA sequence: TGTGCCAGCAGCTTATGGACCGAAGATAGCAATCAGCCCCAGCATTTT. It yields the protein CASSLWTEDSNQPQHF.

The J gene is TRBJ2-2, the V gene TRBV27; D is uncertain. Deletions cut 6 bases from V and 4 bases from J, with 9 bases between. The CDR3 is made up of 13 amino acids. The germline V gene encodes CDR1 MNHEY and CDR2 SMNVEV (reference sequence). DNA for the CDR3: TGTGCCAGCAGACCCTTGGGCACCGGGGAGCTGTTTTTT. Its translation is CASRPLGTGELFF.

The chain has TRBV11-2 and TRBJ2-2; 11 bases line up with TRBD2. J was trimmed by 5 bases and V by 5 bases; bases with no gene match: 10. The CDR3 is made up of 17 amino acids. Germline loops: CDR1 SGHAT, CDR2 FQNNGV. The chain's CDR3 is CASSTIPSGRWTGELFF. CDR3 bases: TGTGCCAGCAGCACCATTCCTAGCGGGAGGTGGACCGGGGAGCTGTTTTTT.

This rearrangement joins TRBV4-1 to TRBJ1-5; TRBD1 might be the D (5 bases). This CDR3 has 15 amino acids. In germline, CDR1 is MGHRA, CDR2 YSYEKL. V dropped 3 bases and J dropped 0 bases, with 9 bases sitting between them. The CDR3 nucleotides are TGCGCCAGCAGCCACGGGACTCATAGCAATCAGCCCCAGCATTTT. This sequence encodes CASSHGTHSNQPQHF.

The chain is built from TRBV10-3 and TRBJ2-1; TRBD1 or TRBD2 may be the D gene (5 bases each). Germline V gene lookup returns CDR1 ENHRY and CDR2 SYGVKD. V was shortened by 4 bases and J by 8 bases, with 15 bases between the two germline ends. The CDR3 spans 14 residues. The CDR3 DNA follows: TGTGCCATCAGTGTAGGGGCGGGCAGCGATGAGCAGTTCTTC. Protein: CAISVGAGSDEQFF.

V is TRBV5-1 and J is TRBJ1-2, with 7 bases identical to TRBD1. The germline CDR1 and CDR2 sequences are SGHRS and YFSETQ. The trim removed 3 bases at V and 2 bases at J, leaving 7 bases unmatched. CDR3 length: 15 amino acids. The CDR3 region has the DNA TGCGCCAGCAGCTCGGACTCGACAGGGAACTATGGCTACACCTTC. It codes for CASSSDSTGNYGYTF.

The V call is TRBV14, the J call TRBJ2-1; D not resolved. The CDR3 has 12 residues. The germline gives CDR1 SGHDN, CDR2 FVKESK. Trimming took off 8 bases at V and 0 bases at J, with 5 bases between the two ends. CDR3 sequence: CASGVSYNEQFF. The CDR3 region has the DNA TGTGCCAGCGGGGTCTCCTACAATGAGCAGTTCTTC. Variable domain in full (rest from reference TRBV14 and TRBJ2-1): EAGVTQFPSHSVIEKGQTVTLRCDPISGHDNLYWYRRVMGKEIKFLLHFVKESKQDESGMPNNRFLAERTGGTYSTLKVQPAELEDSGVYFCASGVSYNEQFFGPGTRLTVL.

The CDR3 spells CASSGGNTIYF. The CDR3 nucleotides read TGCGCCAGCAGTGGAGGAAACACCATATATTTT. The V and J genes are TRBV10-2 and TRBJ1-3; D ambiguous. The CDR3 sequence is 11 residues long. Between the trimmed V and J ends, which lost 4 bases and 4 bases, there was a span of 2 bases. CDR1 and CDR2 from the germline V gene are WSHSY and SAAADI.

The chain joins TRBV4-1 to TRBJ2-7; D is unresolved. V was shortened by 0 bases and J by 0 bases, with 9 bases between the two germline ends. The CDR3 runs to 15 residues. Germline lookup yields CDR1 MGHRA and CDR2 YSYEKL. CDR3 nucleotide sequence: TGCGCCAGCAGCCAAGAGTACATACTCTCCTACGAGCAGTACTTC. Its protein product is CASSQEYILSYEQYF.

V and J are TRBV9 and TRBJ1-4; D is ambiguous. Germline V gene sequence: CDR1 SGDLS, CDR2 YYNGEE. The CDR3 is 15 amino acids. Between the trimmed V and J ends, which lost 4 bases and 8 bases, there was a span of 18 bases. The CDR3 region has the DNA TGTGCCAGCAGCCCCTACCCCTCAAGGAACGAAAAACTGTTTTTT. It translates to CASSPYPSRNEKLFF.

The J gene is TRBJ1-2, the V gene TRBV28; 8 bases match TRBD1. Germline trimming cut 6 bases from V and 2 bases from J; bases unmatched to any gene: 8. CDR1 is MDHEN and CDR2 is SYDVKM in the germline V gene. CDR3 size: 15 residues. As DNA, the CDR3 is TGTGCCAGCAGACAACCCCGGACAGGGAACTATGGCTACACCTTC. Its translation is CASRQPRTGNYGYTF.

This clone was found once. The chain couples TRBV19 to TRBJ1-4, with D tentatively TRBD1 (5 bases). The V and J ends lost 5 bases and 3 bases respectively, with 10 bases between them. The CDR3 loop spans 14 amino acids. Germline assignment: CDR1 LNHDA and CDR2 SQIVND (reference sequence). The CDR3 loop reads CASSGDGPNEKLFF. CDR3 sequence (DNA): TGTGCCAGTAGTGGGGACGGCCCTAATGAAAAACTGTTTTTT.

In nucleotides, the CDR3 is TGTGCCAGCAGTTTACGGGGGTCGGCTAATGAAAAACTGTTTTTT. Encoded protein: CASSLRGSANEKLFF. The chain uses TRBV27 and TRBJ1-4; perhaps TRBD1 as D (5 bases). Germline loops: CDR1 MNHEY, CDR2 SMNVEV (reference sequence). V was cut by 2 bases and J by 3 bases, with 10 bases left in between. CDR3 length: 15 residues.

In its sample, this clone was seen a few times. This chain joins TRBV7-6 and TRBJ1-1; D is unclear. The CDR3 totals 14 residues. V dropped 5 bases and J dropped 8 bases, with 18 bases sitting between them. Germline V gene lookup returns CDR1 SGHVS and CDR2 FNYEAQ. Written as DNA, the CDR3 is TGTGCCAGCAGCCCCTATTCGCGAGCGGAAGAAGCTTTCTTT. This gives the protein CASSPYSRAEEAFF. The variable domain in full, completed from reference TRBV7-6 and TRBJ1-1, reads GAGVSQSPRYKVTKRGQDVALRCDPISGHVSLYWYRQALGQGPEFLTYFNYEAQQDKSGLPNDRFSAERPEGSISTLTIQRTEQRDSAMYRCASSPYSRAEEAFFGQGTRLTVV.

V usage is TRBV15 and J usage is TRBJ1-4; no firm D call. CDR1 is LNHNV, CDR2 YYDKDF, per germline (reference sequence). CDR3 length equals 15 residues. V was clipped by 3 bases and J by 0 bases, with 8 bases between them. DNA for the CDR3: TGTGCCACCAGCAGGGTCACAGCAACTAATGAAAAACTGTTTTTT. It translates to CATSRVTATNEKLFF.

This chain uses TRBV7-9 with TRBJ2-7; 12 nucleotides line up with TRBD2. This CDR3 spans 18 amino acids. Germline CDR1 and CDR2: SEHNR and FQNEAQ (reference sequence). The ends lost 5 bases at V and 3 bases at J; junction bases unmatched: 14. This CDR3 is CASSPPLASGRGGYEQYF. DNA of the CDR3: TGTGCCAGCAGCCCTCCGCTGGCTAGCGGGAGGGGAGGCTACGAGCAGTACTTC.

The chain carries TRBV28 and TRBJ2-5; 12 bases agree with TRBD2. The CDR3 covers 15 residues. Per the germline V gene, CDR1 is MDHEN and CDR2 is SYDVKM. V shed 3 bases, J shed 5 bases, and the junction held 4 bases outside the gene matches. The CDR3 spells CASSFASGGAETQYF. DNA of the CDR3: TGTGCCAGCAGTTTCGCTAGCGGGGGGGCGGAGACCCAGTACTTC.

The CDR3 DNA reads as TGTGCCAGCAGTTACAAAGCGAGAGGGGAGACCCAGTACTTC. Its protein product is CASSYKARGETQYF. This sequence joins TRBV25-1 and TRBJ2-5; perhaps TRBD2 as D (5 bases). The V and J ends lost 5 bases and 5 bases respectively, with 15 bases between them. CDR1 is MGHDK, CDR2 SYGVNS, per germline. The CDR3 extends over 14 amino acids.